The 31 T cell receptor beta chains reported below all come from one sample, sequenced in a study of T cells in Graves' hyperthyroidism and ophthalmopathy. The investigators amplified TCR beta CDR3 regions from RNA transcripts. The HTBI primer set drove a first-round RT-PCR of the TCR CDR3. Using its own MiXCR run on the multiplex PCR reads, TCRdb lists one record per CDR3 protein. The sample records roughly 500,000 distinct CDR3 sequences, 15% to 20% being singletons. Input material: blood. The receptors here all came from a woman aged 25-40 years with Graves' ophthalmopathy.

In this sample, this clonotype turned up many times. The V and J genes are TRBV6-1 and TRBJ1-5; 9 bases agree with TRBD1. CDR3 length: 24 amino acids. V lost 5 bases to trimming and J lost 0 bases; unmatched junction nucleotides: 29. Germline V gives CDR1 MNHNS, CDR2 SASEGT. The chain's CDR3 is CASSFSRNTQLYRDRDDSNQPQHF. Here the CDR3 DNA reads TGTGCCAGCAGTTTTTCCCGGAACACCCAACTATACCGGGACAGGGATGATAGCAATCAGCCCCAGCATTTT.

J is TRBJ2-7 and V is TRBV11-2; D is unclear. V gave up 5 bases and J gave up 0 bases, with 14 bases separating them. The CDR3 consists of 15 residues. Germline-derived CDR1 and CDR2 are SGHAT and FQNNGV. CDR3 in amino acids: CASSVKRTVSYEQYF. In nucleotides, the CDR3 is TGTGCCAGCAGCGTCAAAAGGACCGTCTCCTACGAGCAGTACTTC.

The genes are TRBV7-3 and TRBJ2-4; 9 nucleotides line up with TRBD1. Per the germline V gene, CDR1 is SGHTA and CDR2 is FQGTGA. Trimming removed 4 bases from V and 8 bases from J; junction bases left unmatched: 6. The CDR3 sequence is 14 residues long. The CDR3 coding sequence is TGTGCCAGCAGCTCCCGGACAGGGGATGACATTCAGTACTTC. Amino acids: CASSSRTGDDIQYF.

This clonotype showed up many times. The V gene is TRBV28, the J gene TRBJ1-5; D perhaps matches TRBD1 (6 bases). This CDR3 has 15 amino acids. V was trimmed by 2 bases and J by 2 bases, leaving 10 bases between them. Germline CDR1 reads MDHEN; CDR2 reads SYDVKM. CDR3 DNA sequence: TGTGCCAGCAGTTTAGAGGGGGAACGCAATCAGCCCCAGCATTTT. Its protein product is CASSLEGERNQPQHF.

This clonotype was counted a few times. The chain has TRBV25-1 and TRBJ2-7; 7 bases fit TRBD1. V was clipped by 6 bases and J by 2 bases; unmatched bases: 10. Germline V lookup: CDR1 MGHDK, CDR2 SYGVNS. The CDR3 length is 15 residues. Here the CDR3 reads CASSRDRVSTYEQYF. CDR3 DNA: TGTGCCAGCAGCCGAGACAGGGTTTCCACCTACGAGCAGTACTTC.

J is TRBJ1-5 and V is TRBV28; D possibly corresponds to TRBD1 (6 bases). V was cut by 1 base and J by 3 bases, with 13 bases left in between. Germline V gives CDR1 MDHEN, CDR2 SYDVKM. The CDR3 runs 16 residues. CDR3 DNA: TGTGCCAGCAGTTTATTCCGGGGGGCTAACAATCAGCCCCAGCATTTT. Its protein product is CASSLFRGANNQPQHF.

The sample holds many counts of this clonotype. The chain links TRBV12-3 or TRBV12-4 to TRBJ2-7, with D unresolved. The V and J ends lost 5 bases and 2 bases respectively, with 10 bases between them. The CDR3 spans 13 residues. The CDR3: CASSTDIPYEQYF. Written as DNA, the CDR3 is TGTGCCAGCAGTACCGACATTCCCTACGAGCAGTACTTC.

This clonotype showed up many times. This chain links TRBV12-3 or TRBV12-4 with TRBJ1-5; D unresolved. This CDR3 comprises 15 residues. Trimming took 6 bases from V and 0 from J, leaving 12 bases between them. As DNA, the CDR3 is TGTGCCAGCAGCCATCGGGCCGTTAGCAATCAGCCCCAGCATTTT. Translating it yields CASSHRAVSNQPQHF.

This clonotype was found many times. The genes are TRBV6-5 and TRBJ1-1; unclear D gene. Looked up from germline, CDR1 is MNHEY and CDR2 is SVGAGI. The CDR3 loop spans 13 amino acids. Between the trimmed V and J ends, which lost 2 bases and 0 bases, there was a span of 4 bases. The CDR3 spells CASSYIVNTEAFF. CDR3 nucleotide sequence: TGTGCCAGCAGTTACATCGTGAACACTGAAGCTTTCTTT.

The count of this clonotype is one. At one end, the junction sequence differs from germline, possibly due to a read error. The chain uses TRBV5-1 and TRBJ1-1, with 7 bases fitting TRBD1. From germline, CDR1 is SGHRS and CDR2 YFSETQ. This CDR3 is 15 amino acids long. Here the CDR3 DNA reads TGTGCCAGCAGCCCGACACAGGGGAGCAACAAAGAAGCTTTCTTT. Protein product: CASSPTQGSNKEAFF.

Only a few counts were recorded for this clonotype. The chain has TRBV9 and TRBJ2-2; TRBD2 might be the D (6 bases). The CDR3 length is 17 residues. Between the trimmed V and J ends, which lost 4 bases and 2 bases, there was a span of 18 bases. The germline CDR1 and CDR2 sequences are SGDLS and YYNGEE. The CDR3 DNA sequence: TGTGCCAGCAGCCCACGAACCGGGACTCCAAACACCGGGGAGCTGTTTTTT. Amino acids: CASSPRTGTPNTGELFF.

This clonotype has at least ten counts. This chain uses TRBV19 with TRBJ2-5, with TRBD1 matching 7 bases. Looked up from germline, CDR1 is LNHDA and CDR2 is SQIVND (reference sequence). CDR3 length: 15 amino acids. The V segment lost 3 bases and the J segment 3 bases; nucleotides outside the gene matches: 7. The CDR3 sequence: CASSMTGTAKETQYF. CDR3 nucleotide sequence: TGTGCCAGTAGTATGACCGGGACAGCCAAAGAGACCCAGTACTTC.

This clonotype showed up many times. This chain joins TRBV5-1 and TRBJ2-1, with D tentatively TRBD2 (6 bases). The CDR3 length is 14 residues. CDR1 is SGHRS, CDR2 YFSETQ, per germline. The V and J ends lost 0 bases and 6 bases respectively, with 10 bases between them. The CDR3 is CASSLGGAINEQFF. DNA of the CDR3: TGCGCCAGCAGCTTGGGCGGGGCAATCAATGAGCAGTTCTTC.

The table lists this clonotype with many counts. The rearrangement joins TRBV5-1 to TRBJ2-3, with D perhaps TRBD1 or TRBD2 (5 bases each). Looked up from germline, CDR1 is SGHRS and CDR2 is YFSETQ. The CDR3 spans 17 residues. The ends were cut back, 4 bases at V and 4 bases at J, with 22 bases in the middle. The CDR3 loop reads CASSGDLTASRADTQYF. In DNA, the CDR3 is TGCGCCAGCAGCGGGGACCTGACAGCATCTCGGGCAGATACGCAGTATTTT.

The chain links TRBV27 to TRBJ1-2; D is undetermined. V was trimmed by 3 bases and J by 6 bases, leaving 11 bases between them. The germline V gene encodes CDR1 MNHEY and CDR2 SMNVEV (reference sequence). The CDR3 length is 13 residues. Written as DNA, the CDR3 is TGTGCCAGCAGTTTTGCCAACTCCCATGGCTACACCTTC. This sequence encodes CASSFANSHGYTF.

This clonotype was seen many times. Written as DNA, the CDR3 is TGTGCCAGCAGCCAGGGGACTCTCTCCACAGATACGCAGTATTTT. Translated: CASSQGTLSTDTQYF. The chain uses TRBV14 and TRBJ2-3; a weak D match, TRBD2 (6 bases). CDR3 length equals 15 residues. Trimming cost V 3 bases and J 2 bases, with 12 bases left between them. CDR1 is SGHDN, CDR2 FVKESK, per germline.

This clonotype occurred a few times. This rearrangement joins TRBV6-2 or TRBV6-3 to TRBJ2-3; TRBD2 matches 7 bases. Germline CDR1 reads MNHEY; CDR2 reads SVGEGT. V trimming: 4 bases; J trimming: 3 bases; junction bases outside the gene matches: 10. The CDR3 has 16 amino acids. CDR3: CASSSLRAGETDTQYF. The CDR3, as DNA: TGTGCCAGCAGTTCTCTTCGGGCGGGAGAAACAGATACGCAGTATTTT.

On this clonotype: Since a much larger clone is just one base distant, this may be a read error. The rearrangement joins TRBV6-8 to TRBJ2-7; 9 positions match TRBD1. The germline V gene has CDR1 MNHGY and CDR2 SAAAGT. The CDR3 contains 15 residues. The DNA for the CDR3 is TGTGTCAGCAGCCGTAGGGACAGGGTGCCGGGCGAGCAGTACTTC. It codes for CVSSRRDRVPGEQYF.

As concerns this clonotype: With a much larger clone just one base away, this may be a read error. The chain couples TRBV20-1 to TRBJ2-1; D ambiguous. The J call may be incorrect, as the DNA end agrees better with TRBJ2-7. Germline CDR1 reads DFQATT; CDR2 reads SNEGSKA (reference sequence). The CDR3 is 11 amino acids. For the CDR3, the DNA is TGCAGTGCTAGAGTTTACAATGAGCAGTACTTC. Translation: CSARVYNEQYF.

This clonotype showed up many times. V and J are TRBV7-9 and TRBJ2-3; TRBD1 agrees at 8 bases. The CDR3 contains 16 residues. J lost 0 bases, V lost 5 bases, and 7 bases had no gene match. Looked up from germline, CDR1 is SEHNR and CDR2 is FQNEAQ (reference sequence). The CDR3 DNA is TGTGCCAGCAGCCGTGGACAGGGCCTCAGCACAGATACGCAGTATTTT. Its translation is CASSRGQGLSTDTQYF.

The sample holds many counts of this clonotype. The chain employs TRBV9 and TRBJ1-1, with D perhaps TRBD1 (6 bases). CDR1 is SGDLS and CDR2 is YYNGEE in the germline V gene. The V end was cut by 2 bases, the J end by 4 bases, with 15 bases between. The CDR3 is 15 residues long. The CDR3 bases are TGTGCCAGCAGCGTCTGGGACACCCTTGGCACTGAAGCTTTCTTT. Translation gives CASSVWDTLGTEAFF.

Details on this clonotype: This could be a read error, since a much larger clone is one nucleotide away. V gene TRBV7-2 combines with J gene TRBJ2-5; TRBD2 agrees at 7 bases. The CDR3 has 13 amino acids. After removal of 3 bases from V and 7 bases from J, the junction contained 5 bases not matched to a gene. Germline loops: CDR1 SGHTA, CDR2 FQGNSA. This chain's CDR3 is CASSFTGEGTQYF. The CDR3 region has the DNA TGTGCCAGCAGCTTTACGGGGGAGGGGACCCAGTACTTC.

V and J are TRBV28 and TRBJ2-2; D gene ambiguous. This CDR3 has 15 residues. The ends were cut back, 7 bases at V and 8 bases at J, with 20 bases in the middle. Germline CDR1 is MDHEN and CDR2 is SYDVKM. Here the CDR3 DNA reads TGTGCCAGCAACCACCCTTGGACCACTGGAGGGGAGCTGTTTTTT. This codes for CASNHPWTTGGELFF.

This clonotype was detected many times. The J gene is TRBJ2-1, the V gene TRBV5-1; D not resolved. Germline V CDR1 and CDR2: SGHRS, YFSETQ. The CDR3 runs to 14 residues. V dropped 3 bases and J dropped 9 bases, with 16 bases sitting between them. CDR3 sequence (DNA): TGCGCCAGCAGCTCCGATTATAGTGATTTTGAGCAGTTCTTC. Encoded protein: CASSSDYSDFEQFF.

Ten or more counts support this clonotype. V is TRBV18 and J is TRBJ2-2; TRBD1 matches 7 bases. The germline V gene has CDR1 KGHSH and CDR2 LQKENI. CDR3 size: 16 residues. Trimming at V came to 0 bases and at J to 1 base, leaving 2 bases not matched to a gene. The CDR3 region is CASSPPNRGNTGELFF. The CDR3 bases are TGTGCCAGCTCACCACCAAACAGGGGGAACACCGGGGAGCTGTTTTTT. The full variable domain, in which reference TRBV18 and TRBJ2-2 provide the parts outside the CDR3, is NAGVMQNPRHLVRRRGQEARLRCSPMKGHSHVYWYRQLPEEGLKFMVYLQKENIIDESGMPKERFSAEFPKEGPSILRIQQVVRGDSAAYFCASSPPNRGNTGELFFGEGSRLTVL.

This clonotype was seen only a few times. The chain couples TRBV20-1 to TRBJ2-7, with 10 bases lining up with TRBD2. There are 13 residues in the CDR3. V shed 2 bases, J shed 6 bases, and the junction held 4 bases outside the gene matches. Per the germline V gene, CDR1 is DFQATT and CDR2 is SNEGSKA (reference sequence). Here the CDR3 DNA reads TGCAGTGCTAGACTAGCGGGAGCGGTCGAGCAGTACTTC. It specifies CSARLAGAVEQYF.

This clonotype has more than one count but fewer than ten. The chain recombines TRBV30 with TRBJ1-5; unclear D gene. Trimming removed 2 bases at V and 4 bases at J, with 6 bases between. From germline, CDR1 is GTSNPN and CDR2 SVGIG (reference sequence). This CDR3 contains 12 residues. The CDR3 reads CAWSRPNQPQHF. In DNA form, the CDR3 reads TGTGCCTGGAGTCGCCCGAATCAGCCCCAGCATTTT.

This clonotype was seen many times. This chain uses TRBV20-1 with TRBJ1-4, with a tentative D call TRBD1 (5 bases). The CDR3 is 19 residues long. Germline V gene data show CDR1 as DFQATT and CDR2 as SNEGSKA (reference sequence). V gave up 6 bases and J gave up 4 bases, with 30 bases separating them. This CDR3 is CSANPWGRRAPQDNEKLFF. Here the CDR3 DNA reads TGCAGTGCAAACCCCTGGGGCAGGAGGGCTCCCCAGGATAATGAAAAACTGTTTTTT.

The chain carries TRBV4-1 and TRBJ2-4, with D perhaps TRBD1 (6 bases). In germline, CDR1 is MGHRA, CDR2 YSYEKL. Trimming took off 4 bases at V and 3 bases at J, with 13 bases between the two ends. This CDR3 region has 15 residues. The CDR3 loop is CASSPGVQGKNIQYF. The CDR3 DNA is TGCGCCAGCAGCCCCGGGGTACAGGGCAAAAACATTCAGTACTTC.

V usage is TRBV3-1 and J usage is TRBJ1-2; D is undetermined. The CDR3 contains 15 residues. Trimming pared 1 base from V and 4 bases from J, leaving 13 bases between. Germline lookup yields CDR1 LGHDT and CDR2 YNNKEL (reference sequence). CDR3 sequence: CASSQGVGSTYGYTF. CDR3 DNA sequence: TGTGCCAGCAGCCAAGGAGTAGGCAGCACCTATGGCTACACCTTC.

This clonotype appeared many times. V is TRBV7-2 and J is TRBJ1-2; TRBD1 is a possible D gene (6 bases). V lost 5 bases, J lost 0 bases, and 13 bases lay in between. The CDR3 has 15 residues. Germline-derived CDR1 and CDR2 are SGHTA and FQGNSA. The DNA for the CDR3 is TGTGCCAGCAGCCTTAAGACAGGTTCTAACTATGGCTACACCTTC. This translates into CASSLKTGSNYGYTF.